These 10 T cell receptor beta chains originate from one sample sequenced in a study of T cells in Graves' hyperthyroidism and ophthalmopathy. Amplified regions were TCR beta CDR3 sequences from RNA transcripts. When the TCR CDR3 underwent first-round RT-PCR, the HTBI primer set was used. TCRdb re-called the multiplex PCR reads through MiXCR, storing one row per CDR3 protein. This table holds about 360,000 distinct CDR3 sequences, less than 15% found once. The specimen sequenced was blood. Every receptor here comes from a woman younger than 30 with Graves' hyperthyroidism.

J is TRBJ2-1 and V is TRBV9, with D possibly TRBD2 on 7 matching bases. The CDR3 has 16 residues. V lost 0 bases to trimming and J lost 4 bases, with 14 bases between them. The germline V gene has CDR1 SGDLS and CDR2 YYNGEE. CDR3 region: CASSVEWAGAYNEQFF. The CDR3 DNA is TGTGCCAGCAGCGTAGAGTGGGCGGGGGCATACAATGAGCAGTTCTTC.

This clonotype was seen at least ten times. The CDR3 spells CASHGVTGAGDTQYF. As DNA, the CDR3 is TGTGCCAGCCACGGGGTAACAGGGGCTGGGGATACGCAGTATTTT. This chain links TRBV2 with TRBJ2-3; TRBD1 matches at 7 bases. J was trimmed by 6 bases and V by 8 bases; bases with no gene match: 14. The V gene's germline CDR1 is SNHLY and CDR2 FYNNEI. The CDR3 is 15 residues long.

This clonotype came up many times. The chain couples TRBV20-1 to TRBJ2-5; D is unresolved. The germline V gene has CDR1 DFQATT and CDR2 SNEGSKA (reference sequence). The CDR3 spans 16 residues. V was pared by 0 bases and J by 0 bases, with 14 bases between. The CDR3 bases are TGCAGTGCTAGAGATGGCCACCAATGGTACCAAGAGACCCAGTACTTC. This codes for CSARDGHQWYQETQYF.

This clonotype was observed many times. V usage is TRBV11-2 and J usage is TRBJ2-5, with D unclear. The CDR3 extends over 14 amino acids. Germline loops: CDR1 SGHAT, CDR2 FQNNGV. The V end was cut by 2 bases, the J end by 9 bases, with 16 bases between. The CDR3 DNA reads as TGTGCCAGCAGCTTACGCCCCGTTGGGCTGCCCCAGTACTTC. As protein: CASSLRPVGLPQYF.

This clonotype was seen ten or more times. This chain uses TRBV12-3 or TRBV12-4 with TRBJ2-7; D is perhaps TRBD1 (6 bases). V lost 4 bases to trimming and J lost 1 base, with 11 bases between them. The CDR3 runs to 14 residues. As DNA, the CDR3 is TGTGCCAGCAGTTCCGGGACATTATCCTACGAGCAGTACTTC. This gives the protein CASSSGTLSYEQYF.

The sample holds many counts of this clonotype. This chain joins TRBV20-1 and TRBJ2-7; 7 bases map to TRBD2. The CDR3 runs to 16 residues. The V and J ends lost 5 bases and 3 bases, in that order; junction bases with no gene match: 16. The germline V gene has CDR1 DFQATT and CDR2 SNEGSKA (reference sequence). CDR3 nucleotides: TGCAGTGCTCACGTAGTCAAAGGACTAGTCCTCTACGAGCAGTACTTC. Its protein is CSAHVVKGLVLYEQYF.

This clonotype has ten or more counts. J is TRBJ2-3 and V is TRBV2; D remains unclear. The germline gives CDR1 SNHLY, CDR2 FYNNEI. The V and J ends lost 2 bases and 5 bases respectively, with 11 bases between them. The CDR3 is made up of 14 amino acids. The CDR3 loop is CASSETLVEDTQYF. CDR3 nucleotides: TGTGCCAGCAGTGAAACTCTAGTAGAAGATACGCAGTATTTT. Complete variable domain (other parts from reference TRBV2 and TRBJ2-3): EPEVTQTPSHQVTQMGQEVILRCVPISNHLYFYWYRQILGQKVEFLVSFYNNEISEKSEIFDDQFSVERPDGSNFTLKIRSTKLEDSAMYFCASSETLVEDTQYFGPGTRLTVL.

The chain carries TRBV4-1 and TRBJ2-5; 8 bases align to TRBD2. The CDR3 consists of 17 residues. Germline CDR1 is MGHRA and CDR2 is YSYEKL. Trimming removed 1 base from V and 2 bases from J; junction bases left unmatched: 9. Here the CDR3 DNA reads TGCGCCAGCAGCCAAGTCCCCCCGGCTAGCGGGCAAGAGACCCAGTACTTC. Protein: CASSQVPPASGQETQYF.

In this sample, this clonotype turned up many times. V is TRBV30 and J is TRBJ2-3; D not certain. The CDR3 covers 13 residues. CDR1 and CDR2 from the germline V gene are GTSNPN and SVGIG (reference sequence). V was pared by 2 bases and J by 2 bases, with 8 bases between. In nucleotides, the CDR3 is TGTGCCTGGAGTCAAAGAACCACAGATACGCAGTATTTT. Its protein product is CAWSQRTTDTQYF.

This clonotype appeared many times. The chain is built from TRBV7-8 and TRBJ1-1; D might be TRBD1 (5 bases). Per the germline V gene, CDR1 is SGHVS and CDR2 is FQNEAQ. There are 13 residues in the CDR3. Trimming took off 5 bases at V and 2 bases at J, with 9 bases between the two ends. Here the CDR3 reads CASSVDSNTEAFF. The CDR3 DNA reads as TGTGCCAGCAGCGTAGACAGCAACACTGAAGCTTTCTTT.